This T cell receptor (beta chain) emerged from a study of control samples from healthy donors and cancer patients. V lost 1 base and J 5 bases, leaving 4 bases between the germline ends. The CDR3 sequence is 13 residues long. Per the germline V gene, CDR1 is SGDLS and CDR2 is YYNGEE. Repertoires were generated with immunoSEQ multiplex PCR, while TCRdb's copy carries only in-frame clones and drops some. In the table there are roughly 13,000 clones, about 75% of which are singletons. This clone was recorded only once. Sequencing was done on a sample of formalin-fixed, paraffin-embedded tissue. The chain recombines TRBV9 with TRBJ1-6; unclear D gene. This clonotype was obtained from a male donor with melanoma. The CDR3 sequence is CASSVKDNSPLHF. The CDR3 DNA follows: TGTGCCAGCAGCGTAAAGGATAATTCACCCCTCCACTTT. The whole variable domain, remainder taken from reference TRBV9 and TRBJ1-6, is DSGVTQTPKHLITATGQRVTLRCSPRSGDLSVYWYQQSLDQGLQFLIQYYNGEERAKGNILERFSAQQFPDLHSELNLSSLELGDSALYFCASSVKDNSPLHFGNGTRLTVT.